These 27 T cell receptor beta chains came from one sample sequenced in a study of T-cell memory formation after mild COVID-19. One entry per CDR3 protein results from TCRdb running MiXCR on the 5' RACE reads. The sample carries 240,000 or so distinct CDR3 sequences, around a tenth recorded once. The sample consisted of PBMCs or a T cell subset sorted from them (not recorded which). The source of these receptors is a man aged 18 to 29 who had mild COVID-19 (a few samples of this study predate the infection). Cell type and time point are not known.

This clonotype has more than one count but fewer than ten. This rearrangement joins TRBV20-1 to TRBJ1-4, with D unresolved. CDR1 and CDR2 (germline): DFQATT, SNEGSKA (reference sequence). This CDR3 comprises 15 residues. Trimming took off 0 bases at V and 0 bases at J, with 8 bases between the two ends. CDR3 loop: CSARDWGATNEKLFF. In nucleotides, the CDR3 is TGCAGTGCTAGAGATTGGGGAGCAACTAATGAAAAACTGTTTTTT.

The chain is built from TRBV7-2 and TRBJ1-5, with D tentatively TRBD1 (5 bases). The V and J ends lost 1 base and 5 bases respectively, with 18 bases between them. From germline, CDR1 is SGHTA and CDR2 FQGNSA. The CDR3 spans 17 residues. The CDR3 DNA reads TGTGCCAGCAGCTTAGGGGCAGGGAATCGGGGGGATCAGCCCCAGCATTTT. As protein: CASSLGAGNRGDQPQHF.

The chain uses TRBV5-4 and TRBJ2-1; the D gene is possibly TRBD2 (5 bases). V was trimmed by 0 bases and J by 9 bases, leaving 10 bases between them. The CDR3 runs 13 residues. Germline CDR1 reads SGHNT; CDR2 reads YYREEE (reference sequence). CDR3 protein: CASSLGTASEQFF. Here the CDR3 DNA reads TGTGCCAGCAGCTTGGGGACTGCGAGTGAGCAGTTCTTC.

V gene TRBV28 combines with J gene TRBJ1-2, with TRBD1 identical over 7 bases. The CDR3 covers 14 residues. Germline loops: CDR1 MDHEN, CDR2 SYDVKM. The V gene end was trimmed by 11 bases and the J gene end by 6 bases; junction bases not matched to a gene: 15. The CDR3 region is CAERRTGAWNGYTF. For the CDR3, the DNA is TGTGCCGAGAGAAGAACAGGGGCTTGGAATGGCTACACCTTC.

This clonotype was observed many times. The V gene is TRBV29-1, the J gene TRBJ1-1; D not certain. The V end was cut by 7 bases, the J end by 0 bases, with 18 bases between. Per germline, CDR1 SQVTM and CDR2 ANQGSEA. This CDR3 has 15 residues. DNA for the CDR3: TGCAGCGCGATGGCGGGGTGGGCCATGAACACTGAAGCTTTCTTT. This encodes CSAMAGWAMNTEAFF. The full variable domain, rest sourced from reference TRBV29-1 and TRBJ1-1, is SAVISQKPSRDICQRGTSLTIQCQVDSQVTMMFWYRQQPGQSLTLIATANQGSEATYESGFVIDKFPISRPNLTFSTLTVSNMSPEDSSIYLCSAMAGWAMNTEAFFGQGTRLTVV.

This clonotype was counted between two and nine times. J is TRBJ2-3 and V is TRBV18; D remains ambiguous. The V gene lost 3 bases and the J gene lost 4 bases, with 8 bases spanning the gap. Germline loops: CDR1 KGHSH, CDR2 LQKENI. CDR3 length equals 13 residues. The CDR3 spells CASSPREPDTQYF. The CDR3 DNA sequence: TGTGCCAGCTCACCGCGTGAGCCAGATACGCAGTATTTT.

This clonotype has only a few counts. This sequence joins TRBV11-2 and TRBJ2-1; 9 nucleotides align to TRBD1. The germline V gene has CDR1 SGHAT and CDR2 FQNNGV. The CDR3 spans 13 residues. V gave up 6 bases and J gave up 8 bases; unmatched junction bases: 5. This CDR3 reads CASSRDREDEQFF. The CDR3, as DNA: TGTGCCAGCAGTCGGGACAGGGAGGATGAGCAGTTCTTC.

The table lists this clonotype with a few counts. This chain joins TRBV6-5 and TRBJ2-1; the match to TRBD2 covers 10 bases. Germline assignment: CDR1 MNHEY and CDR2 SVGAGI. V trimming: 0 bases; J trimming: 0 bases; junction bases outside the gene matches: 5. CDR3 length equals 18 residues. The DNA for the CDR3 is TGTGCCAGCAGTTACTCGGCGGTAGCGGGGGGCTCCTACAATGAGCAGTTCTTC. Translation gives CASSYSAVAGGSYNEQFF.

This clonotype was counted only a few times. The gene calls are TRBV6-5 and TRBJ1-2, with 9 bases matching TRBD1. J lost 4 bases, V lost 6 bases, and 9 bases had no gene match. This CDR3 spans 15 amino acids. Germline V gives CDR1 MNHEY, CDR2 SVGAGI. The CDR3 here is CASSPTGTGTYGYTF. In DNA form, the CDR3 reads TGTGCCAGCAGCCCGACAGGGACAGGGACCTATGGCTACACCTTC.

The V and J genes are TRBV11-1 and TRBJ2-5; the D is unclear. Germline CDR1 SGHAT, CDR2 FQDESV (reference sequence). The CDR3 covers 11 residues. V lost 5 bases, J lost 4 bases, and 5 bases lay in between. The CDR3 coding sequence is TGTGCCAGCAGCGCTGTAGAGACCCAGTACTTC. It is translated as CASSAVETQYF. The variable domain in full, with the rest retrieved from reference TRBV11-1 and TRBJ2-5, is EAEVAQSPRYKITEKSQAVAFWCDPISGHATLYWYRQILGQGPELLVQFQDESVVDDSQLPKDRFSAERLKGVDSTLKIQPAELGDSAMYLCASSAVETQYFGPGTRLLVL.

The chain uses TRBV12-3 or TRBV12-4 and TRBJ2-1; D remains unclear. The CDR3 extends over 13 amino acids. Trimming removed 2 bases at V and 7 bases at J, with 9 bases between. CDR3 region: CASSLRPPNEQFF. CDR3 bases: TGTGCCAGCAGTTTACGACCGCCGAATGAGCAGTTCTTC.

The CDR3 here is CASSLPAPASSTDTQYF. For the CDR3, the DNA is TGCGCCAGCAGCTTGCCGGCCCCGGCGTCAAGCACAGATACGCAGTATTTT. The chain is built from TRBV5-1 and TRBJ2-3; D is uncertain. Germline assignment: CDR1 SGHRS and CDR2 YFSETQ. V was shortened by 1 base and J by 0 bases, with 15 bases between the two germline ends. The CDR3 is 17 residues long.

This rearrangement joins TRBV5-1 to TRBJ1-2, with TRBD1 matching 11 bases. Germline V lookup: CDR1 SGHRS, CDR2 YFSETQ. This CDR3 has 16 amino acids. Germline trimming cut 2 bases from V and 4 bases from J; bases unmatched to any gene: 7. CDR3 in amino acids: CASSLTGTGGTYGYTF. CDR3 in DNA: TGCGCCAGCAGCTTAACCGGGACAGGGGGGACCTATGGCTACACCTTC.

The rearrangement uses TRBV20-1 and TRBJ1-2; D may be TRBD1 (5 bases). Germline V gene lookup returns CDR1 DFQATT and CDR2 SNEGSKA (reference sequence). There are 11 residues in the CDR3. The CDR3 sequence: CGGGGSYGYTF. In nucleotides, the CDR3 is TGCGGCGGGGGAGGAAGTTATGGCTACACCTTC.

The chain is built from TRBV5-8 and TRBJ1-6; TRBD1 matches 9 bases. CDR1 is SGHTS and CDR2 is YDEGEE in the germline V gene. With V trimmed by 2 bases and J by 5 bases, 2 bases remained unmatched. CDR3 length equals 15 residues. The CDR3 is CASSFTGGNNSPLHF. In nucleotides, the CDR3 is TGTGCCAGCAGCTTCACAGGGGGCAATAATTCACCCCTCCACTTT.

This rearrangement joins TRBV12-3 or TRBV12-4 to TRBJ2-4; possible D gene TRBD1, 6 bases. The CDR3 spans 15 residues. Trimming pared 1 base from V and 4 bases from J, leaving 11 bases between. The CDR3 protein is CASSLGGGVKNIQYF. The CDR3 DNA follows: TGTGCCAGCAGTTTAGGAGGGGGAGTAAAAAACATTCAGTACTTC.

This clonotype has just a few counts. The chain employs TRBV20-1 and TRBJ1-5, with TRBD1 as a possible D gene (5 bases). V was shortened by 3 bases and J by 0 bases, with 12 bases between the two germline ends. The CDR3 contains 15 residues. Germline values: CDR1 DFQATT, CDR2 SNEGSKA (reference sequence). CDR3 DNA sequence: TGCAGTGCTAGTAGCAGGGCCTATAGCAATCAGCCCCAGCATTTT. Translated, it gives CSASSRAYSNQPQHF.

This clonotype was recorded at least ten times. This rearrangement joins TRBV28 to TRBJ2-3; TRBD2 matches at 15 bases. V gave up 5 bases and J gave up 0 bases; unmatched junction bases: 12. The germline V gene has CDR1 MDHEN and CDR2 SYDVKM. This CDR3 contains 20 residues. The CDR3 DNA follows: TGTGCCAGCAGTACATACACCGGGACTAGCGGGGGGATTAGCACAGATACGCAGTATTTT. This sequence encodes CASSTYTGTSGGISTDTQYF.

V gene TRBV5-4 combines with J gene TRBJ2-2; D possibly uses TRBD1 or TRBD2 (6 bases each). This CDR3 region has 17 residues. Germline V CDR1 and CDR2: SGHNT, YYREEE (reference sequence). V was trimmed by 5 bases and J by 1 base, leaving 18 bases between them. The CDR3 coding sequence is TGTGCCAGCAGTTCCCGAGGGGGGCATATGAACACCGGGGAGCTGTTTTTT. Residues: CASSSRGGHMNTGELFF.

This clonotype has just a few counts. The rearrangement links TRBV6-2 or TRBV6-3 to TRBJ1-1; D is uncertain. V lost 6 bases and J lost 5, with 10 bases in between. CDR3 length: 12 amino acids. The germline gives CDR1 MNHEY, CDR2 SVGEGT. CDR3 sequence (DNA): TGTGCCAGCAGGACCGACTGGACTGAAGCTTTCTTT. Its protein product is CASRTDWTEAFF.

There are a few counts of this clonotype. V and J are TRBV2 and TRBJ2-1; the D gene is possibly TRBD2 (5 bases). V lost 4 bases and J 8 bases, leaving 12 bases between the germline ends. Germline CDR1 SNHLY, CDR2 FYNNEI. The CDR3 contains 13 residues. CDR3: CASSVLAIYEQFF. The CDR3, as DNA: TGTGCCAGCAGTGTCCTAGCTATTTATGAGCAGTTCTTC.

This clonotype was observed many times. The rearrangement uses TRBV7-2 and TRBJ2-5, with 8 bases matching TRBD2. This CDR3 region has 14 residues. CDR1 is SGHTA, CDR2 FQGNSA, per germline. The junction had 12 bases not matched to a gene; V was cut back by 7 bases and J by 8 bases. CDR3 nucleotides: TGTGCCAGCACCATTGGCGGGGGGCGGGTTACCCAGTACTTC. Translation gives CASTIGGGRVTQYF.

The rearrangement uses TRBV5-1 and TRBJ2-3; 14 bases line up with TRBD2. The CDR3 covers 18 residues. The germline V gene has CDR1 SGHRS and CDR2 YFSETQ. V lost 3 bases, J lost 1 base, and 7 bases stayed unmatched. Here the CDR3 reads CASSSGTSGGSGTDTQYF. CDR3 coding DNA: TGCGCCAGCAGCTCAGGGACTAGCGGGGGATCCGGCACAGATACGCAGTATTTT.

The table lists this clonotype with a count of one. The chain employs TRBV4-1 and TRBJ2-1; D is undetermined. From germline, CDR1 is MGHRA and CDR2 YSYEKL. Trimming removed 6 bases from V and 7 bases from J, with 16 bases in between. This CDR3 has 14 amino acids. Written as DNA, the CDR3 is TGCGCCAGCAGACTACACTTACAGAGTAATGAGCAGTTCTTC. Translation gives CASRLHLQSNEQFF.

The chain is built from TRBV9 and TRBJ1-1; unclear D gene. Between the trimmed V and J ends, which lost 2 bases and 1 base, there was a span of 12 bases. Germline V CDR1 and CDR2: SGDLS, YYNGEE. CDR3 length equals 15 residues. Here the CDR3 DNA reads TGTGCCAGCAGCGTTGAAGTGACGGCGAACACTGAAGCTTTCTTT. This translates into CASSVEVTANTEAFF.

The chain employs TRBV6-2 or TRBV6-3 and TRBJ2-1, with D perhaps TRBD1 or TRBD2 (5 bases each). The CDR3 extends over 16 amino acids. Deletions cut 0 bases from V and 4 bases from J, with 13 bases between. Germline values: CDR1 MNHEY, CDR2 SVGEGT. The CDR3 loop reads CASSYSYGAVYNEQFF. DNA for the CDR3: TGTGCCAGCAGTTACTCATACGGGGCCGTTTACAATGAGCAGTTCTTC.

The chain couples TRBV7-8 to TRBJ2-1; D is ambiguous. Germline V gene sequence: CDR1 SGHVS, CDR2 FQNEAQ. Trimming took off 1 base at V and 6 bases at J, with 10 bases between the two ends. The length of the CDR3 is 14 residues. The chain's CDR3 is CASSLERWGNEQFF. The CDR3 DNA follows: TGTGCCAGCAGCTTAGAGAGATGGGGCAATGAGCAGTTCTTC.